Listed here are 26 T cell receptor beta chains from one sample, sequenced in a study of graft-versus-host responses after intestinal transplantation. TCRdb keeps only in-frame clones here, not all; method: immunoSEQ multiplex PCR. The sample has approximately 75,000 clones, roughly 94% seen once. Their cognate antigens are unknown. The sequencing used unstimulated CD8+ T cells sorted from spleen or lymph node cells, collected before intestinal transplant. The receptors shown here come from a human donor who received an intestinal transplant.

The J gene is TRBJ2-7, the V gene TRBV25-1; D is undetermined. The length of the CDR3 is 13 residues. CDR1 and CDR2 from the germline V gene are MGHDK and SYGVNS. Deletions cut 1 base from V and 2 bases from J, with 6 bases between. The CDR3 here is CASSEFNAYEQYF. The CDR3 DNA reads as TGTGCCAGCAGTGAATTCAATGCCTACGAGCAGTACTTC.

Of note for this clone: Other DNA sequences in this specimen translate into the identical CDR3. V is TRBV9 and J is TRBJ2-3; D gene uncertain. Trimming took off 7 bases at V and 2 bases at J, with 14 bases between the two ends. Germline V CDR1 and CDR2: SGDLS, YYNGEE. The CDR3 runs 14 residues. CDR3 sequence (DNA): TGTGCCAGCGGTACGCCGGGCCTCACAGATACGCAGTATTTT. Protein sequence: CASGTPGLTDTQYF.

In DNA, the CDR3 is TGTGCCAGCAGCTTTGGACAGAATAATTCACCCCTCCACTTT. It translates to CASSFGQNNSPLHF. This rearrangement joins TRBV11-2 to TRBJ1-6, with D possibly matching TRBD1 (6 bases). The CDR3 extends over 14 amino acids. Trimming removed 3 bases from V and 5 bases from J, with 8 bases in between. Germline V gene lookup returns CDR1 SGHAT and CDR2 FQNNGV. Full variable domain (rest looked up from reference TRBV11-2 and TRBJ1-6): EAGVAQSPRYKIIEKRQSVAFWCNPISGHATLYWYQQILGQGPKLLIQFQNNGVVDDSQLPKDRFSAERLKGVDSTLKIQPAKLEDSAVYLCASSFGQNNSPLHFGNGTRLTVT.

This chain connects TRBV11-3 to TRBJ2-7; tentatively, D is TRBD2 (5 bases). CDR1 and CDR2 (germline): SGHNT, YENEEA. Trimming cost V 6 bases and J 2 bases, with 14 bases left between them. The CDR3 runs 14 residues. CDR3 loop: CASRTASPPYEQYF. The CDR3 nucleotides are TGTGCCAGCAGGACCGCTAGCCCGCCCTACGAGCAGTACTTC.

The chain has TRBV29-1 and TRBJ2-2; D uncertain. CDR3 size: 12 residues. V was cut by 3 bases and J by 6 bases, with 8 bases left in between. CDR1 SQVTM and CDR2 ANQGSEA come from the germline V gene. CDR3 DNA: TGCAGCGTTGATTGGGTCGCCGGGGAGCTGTTTTTT. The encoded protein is CSVDWVAGELFF.

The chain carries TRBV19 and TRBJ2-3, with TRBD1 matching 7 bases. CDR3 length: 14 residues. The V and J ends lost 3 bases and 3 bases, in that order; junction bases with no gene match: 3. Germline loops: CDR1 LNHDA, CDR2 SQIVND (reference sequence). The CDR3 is CASSIDRETDTQYF. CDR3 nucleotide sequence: TGTGCCAGTAGTATCGACAGGGAAACAGATACGCAGTATTTT. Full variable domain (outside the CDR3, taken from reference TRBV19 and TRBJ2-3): DGGITQSPKYLFRKEGQNVTLSCEQNLNHDAMYWYRQDPGQGLRLIYYSQIVNDFQKGDIAEGYSVSREKKESFPLTVTSAQKNPTAFYLCASSIDRETDTQYFGPGTRLTVL.

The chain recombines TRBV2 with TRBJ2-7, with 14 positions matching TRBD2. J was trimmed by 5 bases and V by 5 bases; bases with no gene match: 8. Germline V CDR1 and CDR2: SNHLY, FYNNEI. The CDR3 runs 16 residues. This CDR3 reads CASSRLSGLAGDEQYF. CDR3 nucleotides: TGTGCCAGCAGTCGACTTTCGGGACTAGCGGGAGACGAGCAGTACTTC.

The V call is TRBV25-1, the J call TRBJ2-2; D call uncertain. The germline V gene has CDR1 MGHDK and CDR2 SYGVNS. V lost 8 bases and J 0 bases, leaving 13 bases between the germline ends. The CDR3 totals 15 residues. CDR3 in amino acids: CASCPPGANTGELFF. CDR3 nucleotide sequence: TGTGCCAGCTGTCCCCCAGGAGCGAACACCGGGGAGCTGTTTTTT.

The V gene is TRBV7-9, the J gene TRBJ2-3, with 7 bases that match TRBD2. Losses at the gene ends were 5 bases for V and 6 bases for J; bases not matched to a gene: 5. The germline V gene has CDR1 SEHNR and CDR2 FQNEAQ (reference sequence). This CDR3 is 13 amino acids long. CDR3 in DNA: TGTGCCAGCAGCCTGGGGACTACCGATACGCAGTATTTT. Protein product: CASSLGTTDTQYF.

The CDR3 region is CASSFGTGTYEQYF. The CDR3 region has the DNA TGTGCCAGCAGCTTTGGTACAGGAACCTACGAGCAGTACTTC. The chain links TRBV5-6 to TRBJ2-7; a possible D gene is TRBD1 (5 bases). The CDR3 has 14 residues. CDR1 is SGHDT, CDR2 YYEEEE, per germline. With 2 bases removed from V and 2 bases from J, the gap between germline ends came to 11 bases.

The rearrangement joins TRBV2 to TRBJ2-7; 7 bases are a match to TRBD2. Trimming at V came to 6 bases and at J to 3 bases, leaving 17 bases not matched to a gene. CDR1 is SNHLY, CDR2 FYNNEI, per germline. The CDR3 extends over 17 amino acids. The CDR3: CASSAGEKPVEVYEQYF. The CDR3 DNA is TGTGCCAGCAGCGCGGGGGAAAAGCCGGTAGAGGTCTACGAGCAGTACTTC. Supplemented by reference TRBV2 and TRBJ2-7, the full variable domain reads EPEVTQTPSHQVTQMGQEVILRCVPISNHLYFYWYRQILGQKVEFLVSFYNNEISEKSEIFDDQFSVERPDGSNFTLKIRSTKLEDSAMYFCASSAGEKPVEVYEQYFGPGTRLTVT.

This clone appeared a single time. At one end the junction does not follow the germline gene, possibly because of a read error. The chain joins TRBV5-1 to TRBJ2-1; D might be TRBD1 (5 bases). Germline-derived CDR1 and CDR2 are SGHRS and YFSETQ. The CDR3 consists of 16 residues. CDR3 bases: TGCGCCAGCAGCTTGGAAGATGGGGCAACCTACGATGAGCAGTTCTTC. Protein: CASSLEDGATYDEQFF. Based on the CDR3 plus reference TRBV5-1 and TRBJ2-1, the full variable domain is KAGVTQTPRYLIKTRGQQVTLSCSPISGHRSVSWYQQTPGQGLQFLFEYFSETQRNKGNFPGRFSGRQFSNSRSEMNVSTLELGDSALYLCASSLEDGATYDEQFFGPGTRLTVL.

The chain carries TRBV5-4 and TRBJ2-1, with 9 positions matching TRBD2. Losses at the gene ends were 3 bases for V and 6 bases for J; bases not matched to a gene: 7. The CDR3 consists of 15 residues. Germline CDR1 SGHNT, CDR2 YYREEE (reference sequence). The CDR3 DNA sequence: TGTGCCAGCAGCTCGGGACTAGCAGCGGGCAATGAGCAGTTCTTC. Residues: CASSSGLAAGNEQFF.

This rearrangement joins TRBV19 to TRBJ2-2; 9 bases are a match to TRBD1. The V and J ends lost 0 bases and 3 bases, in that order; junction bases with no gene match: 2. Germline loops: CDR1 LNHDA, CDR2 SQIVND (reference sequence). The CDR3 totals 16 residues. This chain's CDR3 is CASSIDDRGDTGELFF. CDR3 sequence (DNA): TGTGCCAGTAGTATAGATGACAGGGGGGACACCGGGGAGCTGTTTTTT.

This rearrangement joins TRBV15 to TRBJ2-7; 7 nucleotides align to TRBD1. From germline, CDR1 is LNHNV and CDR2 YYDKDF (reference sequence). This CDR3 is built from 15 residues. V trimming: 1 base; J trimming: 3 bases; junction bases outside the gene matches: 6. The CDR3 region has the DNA TGTGCCACCAGCAGAGGTTGGACAGGCAACTACGAGCAGTACTTC. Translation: CATSRGWTGNYEQYF.

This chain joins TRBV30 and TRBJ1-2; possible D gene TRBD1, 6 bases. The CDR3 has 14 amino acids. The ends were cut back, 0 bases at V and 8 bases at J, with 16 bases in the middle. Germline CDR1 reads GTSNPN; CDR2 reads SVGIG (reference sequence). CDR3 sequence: CAWSVLQGAGGYTF. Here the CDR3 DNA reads TGTGCCTGGAGTGTCCTACAGGGCGCGGGGGGCTACACCTTC. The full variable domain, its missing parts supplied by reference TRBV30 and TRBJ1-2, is SQTIHQWPATLVQPVGSPLSLECTVEGTSNPNLYWYRQAAGRGLQLLFYSVGIGQISSEVPQNLSASRPQDRQFILSSKKLLLSDSGFYLCAWSVLQGAGGYTFGSGTRLTVV.

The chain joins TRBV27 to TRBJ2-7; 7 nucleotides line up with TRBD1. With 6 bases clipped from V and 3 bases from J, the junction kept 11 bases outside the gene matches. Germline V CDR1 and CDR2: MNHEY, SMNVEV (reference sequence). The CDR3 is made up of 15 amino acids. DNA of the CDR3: TGTGCCAGCAGCCCATGGGAGACAGGGATCTACGAGCAGTACTTC. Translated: CASSPWETGIYEQYF.

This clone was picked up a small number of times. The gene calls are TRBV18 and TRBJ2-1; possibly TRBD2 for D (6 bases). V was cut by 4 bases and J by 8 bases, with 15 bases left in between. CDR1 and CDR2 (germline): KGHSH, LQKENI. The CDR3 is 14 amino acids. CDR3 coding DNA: TGTGCCAGCTCACAGGTTACCCCGGGGGATGAGCAGTTCTTC. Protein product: CASSQVTPGDEQFF.

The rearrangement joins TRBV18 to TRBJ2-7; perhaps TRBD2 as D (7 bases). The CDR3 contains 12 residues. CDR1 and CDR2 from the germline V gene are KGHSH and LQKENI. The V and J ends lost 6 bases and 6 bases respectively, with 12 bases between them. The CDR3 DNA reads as TGTGCCAGCTCCCGGAGGGGGGGCGAGCAGTACTTC. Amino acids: CASSRRGGEQYF.

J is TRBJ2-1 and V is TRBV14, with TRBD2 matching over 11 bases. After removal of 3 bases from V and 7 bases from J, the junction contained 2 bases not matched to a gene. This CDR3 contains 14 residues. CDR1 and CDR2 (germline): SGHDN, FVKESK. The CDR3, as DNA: TGTGCCAGCAGCCAGCTAGCGGGAGGAAATGAGCAGTTCTTC. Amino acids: CASSQLAGGNEQFF.

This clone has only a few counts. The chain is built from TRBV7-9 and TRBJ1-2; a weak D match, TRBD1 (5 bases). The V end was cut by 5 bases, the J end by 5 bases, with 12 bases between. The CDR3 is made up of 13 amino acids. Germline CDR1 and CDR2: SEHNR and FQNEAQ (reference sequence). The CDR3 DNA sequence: TGTGCCAGCAGCGTACGGGACTCGTATGGCTACACCTTC. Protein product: CASSVRDSYGYTF.

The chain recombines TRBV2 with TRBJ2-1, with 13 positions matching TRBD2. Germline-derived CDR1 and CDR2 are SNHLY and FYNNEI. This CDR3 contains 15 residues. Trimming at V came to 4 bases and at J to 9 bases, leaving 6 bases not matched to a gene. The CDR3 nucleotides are TGTGCCAGCAGTGTAGTACTAGCGGGAGGGTCTGAGCAGTTCTTC. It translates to CASSVVLAGGSEQFF.

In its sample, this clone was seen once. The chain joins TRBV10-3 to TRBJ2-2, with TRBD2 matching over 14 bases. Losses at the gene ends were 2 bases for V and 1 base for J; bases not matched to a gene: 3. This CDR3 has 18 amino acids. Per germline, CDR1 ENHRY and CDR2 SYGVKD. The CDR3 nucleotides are TGTGCCATCAGTGAGGGACTAGCGGGAGGAGAGAACACCGGGGAGCTGTTTTTT. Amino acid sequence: CAISEGLAGGENTGELFF.

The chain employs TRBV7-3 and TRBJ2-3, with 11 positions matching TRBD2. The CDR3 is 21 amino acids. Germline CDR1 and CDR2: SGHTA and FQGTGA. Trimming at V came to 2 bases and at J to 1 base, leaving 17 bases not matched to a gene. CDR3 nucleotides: TGTGCCAGCAGCTTAGGCTCGGCTAGCGGGGGGTCGGCTGCTGGCACAGATACGCAGTATTTT. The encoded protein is CASSLGSASGGSAAGTDTQYF.

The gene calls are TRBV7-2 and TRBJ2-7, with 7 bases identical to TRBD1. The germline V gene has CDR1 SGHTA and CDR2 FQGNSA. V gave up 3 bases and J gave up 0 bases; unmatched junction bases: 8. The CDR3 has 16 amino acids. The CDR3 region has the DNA TGTGCCAGCAGCTTTCCAACAGGGGCCGGCTCCTACGAGCAGTACTTC. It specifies CASSFPTGAGSYEQYF.

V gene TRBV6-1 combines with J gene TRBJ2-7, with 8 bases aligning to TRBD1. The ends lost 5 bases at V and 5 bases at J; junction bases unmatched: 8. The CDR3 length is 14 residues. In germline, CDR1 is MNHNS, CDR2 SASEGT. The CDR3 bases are TGTGCCAGCAGTAAAACAGGGGGAAGCGACGAGCAGTACTTC. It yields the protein CASSKTGGSDEQYF.